This TCR beta chain was obtained from a study of breast tumors, draining lymph nodes, adjacent tissues. In TCRdb, the multiplex PCR reads were re-called with MiXCR into one record per CDR3 protein. The sample records fewer than 150,000 distinct CDR3 sequences, 21% being singletons. This clonotype showed up just a few times. Just one base apart from a much larger clone, this may be a read error. Because the CDR3 is missing its conserved closing phenylalanine or tryptophan, this is likely a read error. V was shortened by 1 base and J by 2 bases, with 5 bases between the two germline ends. Looked up from germline, CDR1 is SGHTA and CDR2 is FQGNSA. This CDR3 is built from 13 residues. Breast cancer patients provided tissue from their axillary draining lymph nodes.

The sequencing input was axillary lymph node tissue. V and J are TRBV7-2 and TRBJ2-5; weak D call: TRBD1 (5 bases). The clonotype was recovered from a female donor with breast cancer. Some clones in this sample may be carry-over from other donors' samples. CDR3 in DNA: TGTGCCAGCAGCTTAGGACAGCAAGAGACCCAGTACTGC. Its protein is CASSLGQQETQYC.